This T cell receptor beta chain was documented in a study of blood T cell repertoires in COVID-19. Participants were aged about 18 to 100 years, lived in 25 or so US areas, and enrolled virtually. In the original workflow: Amplification of reference gene primers was used by the study to estimate nucleated cell counts. TCRdb's copy holds only in-frame clones and misses some; the assay was immunoSEQ multiplex PCR. That table gives V, J and clone size, and the DNA gave D and trimming. The sample holds 200,000 to 250,000 clones; around nine tenths are singletons and the top ten take roughly 4%. With 5 bases clipped from V and 9 bases from J, the junction kept 8 bases outside the gene matches. This CDR3 is built from 13 residues. CDR1 is SGHAT, CDR2 FQNNGV, per germline.

The V gene is TRBV11-2, the J gene TRBJ2-5; 8 bases align to TRBD1. Sequencing was performed on PBMCs or T cells enriched from blood (not recorded which). This TCR derives from a woman in her twenties or thirties who had recovered from COVID-19. This CDR3 is CASSVTGVRAQYF. The CDR3 coding sequence is TGTGCCAGCAGCGTGACAGGGGTGAGGGCCCAGTACTTC.